The rows below give T cell receptor beta chains drawn from one sample of a study of CD8 T cells in Susac syndrome. TCRdb re-derived calls from the immunoSEQ multiplex PCR reads in MiXCR, one entry per CDR3 protein. The sample has around 140,000 distinct CDR3 sequences, around 80% seen once; the top ten hold around 0.49%. The material sequenced was CD8+ T cells from PBMCs. These receptor sequences come from a human donor with multiple sclerosis. The conserved cysteine and the conserved F or W are not part of the CDR3 here.

TRBJ1-1	12	TRBV2	ASSEDKVNTEAF
TRBJ2-1	12	TRBV14	ASSQELVGDEQF
TRBJ1-2	13	TRBV29-1	SVVGTGSYNYGYT
TRBJ1-2	10	TRBV29-1	SVDGGEGGYT
TRBJ1-1	15	TRBV5-8	ASSTPPGTAMNTEAF
TRBJ1-2	11	TRBV18	ASSPPRQGGYT
TRBJ1-1	11	TRBV14	ASRDRVNTEAF
TRBJ2-3	13	TRBV2	ASTPQGASTDTQY
TRBJ2-2	13	TRBV30	AWSQGVPNTGELF
TRBJ2-5	12	TRBV5-1	ASSFRTGRETQY
TRBJ2-2	13	TRBV25-1	ASSEYGRATGELF
TRBJ2-1	12	TRBV20-1	SARLAGGPKEQF
TRBJ2-7	13	TRBV28	ASSSGGGRSYEQY
TRBJ2-5	13	TRBV7-9	ASSSGGRNQETQY
TRBJ2-7	12	TRBV20-1	SARDTGVRAEQY
TRBJ2-7	15	TRBV11-2	ASSLVGGLAETYEQY
TRBJ1-1	13	TRBV6-5	ASSYGTLGGTEAF
TRBJ2-7	12	TRBV6-5	ASSFGGASYEQY
TRBJ2-1	14	TRBV5-6	ASSPSGQGKYNEQF
TRBJ2-1	9	TRBV7-9	ASTAHNEQF
TRBJ2-5	10	TRBV19	ASTGQGKTQY
TRBJ2-3	15	TRBV12-3/TRBV12-4	ASSTPYSGASTDTQY
TRBJ2-2	14	TRBV7-9	ASSPPGTRNTGELF
TRBJ2-1	12	TRBV29-1	SVEKLAGGNEQF
TRBJ1-1	10	TRBV29-1	SVLDRAPEAF
TRBJ2-5	13	TRBV6-1	ASSPFVWVGETQY
TRBJ2-1	17	TRBV4-3	ASSQENSEWLAGGNEQF
TRBJ1-6	10	TRBV14	ASSHLGSPLH
TRBJ2-1	12	TRBV7-8	ASSFSGRYNEQF
TRBJ2-5	13	TRBV6-2/TRBV6-3	ASDITGGIGETQY